This TCR beta chain was identified during a study of blood T cell repertoires in COVID-19. Study-level information: The United States, Italy and Spain were the sources of the acute and convalescent COVID-19 samples. In each case, the material was cDNA or gDNA derived from T cells, B-cell-depleted T cells, or PBMCs.

Per the study methods: Reference gene primers were amplified, and this amplification served to estimate nucleated cell counts. Sequencing was performed with immunoSEQ multiplex PCR; in TCRdb, only in-frame clones are kept and a portion is missing. The V and J calls and clone size are taken from that table; D and trimming were inferred from the DNA. The sample yields around 100,000 clones, about 85% seen once. Germline CDR1 reads MGHRA; CDR2 reads YSYEKL. Germline trimming cut 0 bases from V and 6 bases from J; bases unmatched to any gene: 10. There are 18 residues in the CDR3. Sequenced material: peripheral blood. The V call is TRBV4-1, the J call TRBJ2-3; 12 bases match TRBD2. This TCR came from a woman in her seventies with active or convalescent COVID-19. CDR3 in amino acids: CASSQDSLAGGRGDTQYF. CDR3 DNA: TGCGCCAGCAGCCAAGATAGTCTAGCGGGGGGGCGAGGGGATACGCAGTATTTT.